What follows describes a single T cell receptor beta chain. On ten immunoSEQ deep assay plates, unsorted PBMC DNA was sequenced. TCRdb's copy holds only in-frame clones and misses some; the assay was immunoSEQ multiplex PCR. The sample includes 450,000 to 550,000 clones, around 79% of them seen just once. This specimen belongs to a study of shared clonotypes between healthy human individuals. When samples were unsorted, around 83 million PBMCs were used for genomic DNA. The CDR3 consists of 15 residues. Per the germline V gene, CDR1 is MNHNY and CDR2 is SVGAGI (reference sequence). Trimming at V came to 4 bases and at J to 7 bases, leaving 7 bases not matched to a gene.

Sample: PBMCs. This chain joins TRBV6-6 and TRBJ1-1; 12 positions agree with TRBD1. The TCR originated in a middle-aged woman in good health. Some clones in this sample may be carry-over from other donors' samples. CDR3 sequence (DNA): TGTGCCAGCAGTTCGCCGGGACAGGGGGCGAGTGAAGCTTTCTTT. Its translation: CASSSPGQGASEAFF.